Listed below are T cell receptor beta chains from one sample, sequenced in a study of OX40 agonist ivuxolimab in advanced cancers. Measured with immunoSEQ multiplex PCR; TCRdb has only the in-frame clones, and not every one. The data hold about 27,000 clones, with around 79% observed a single time. The sequenced sample was CD4+ or CD8+ T cells sorted from blood, obtained in a trial of the OX40 agonist ivuxolimab. The receptors were sampled from an adult with an advanced solid tumor such as melanoma, head and neck, liver or kidney cancer. Both conserved end residues are part of each CDR3. A D gene is named only where the DNA matches it firmly.

TRBV5-1	TRBJ1-2	NA	CASSTDGGYTF
TRBV13	TRBJ2-2	NA	CASSFTENTGELFF
TRBV7-8	TRBJ2-7	NA	CASSLWDSLSYEQYF
TRBV21-1	TRBJ1-2	NA	CASSKVNGYTF
TRBV11-2	TRBJ2-1	TRBD2	CASTRSGRAYNEQFF
TRBV2	TRBJ1-5	TRBD1	CASSETGNWYQPQHF
TRBV9	TRBJ2-1	NA	CASSVIGQGEQFF
TRBV4-1	TRBJ2-5	TRBD2	CASSQDLVQRGGPGETQYF
TRBV28	TRBJ2-5	TRBD2	CASRGGLGETQYF
TRBV5-6	TRBJ1-4	NA	CASSLASEKLFF
TRBV19	TRBJ1-2	TRBD1	CASTIRDSNNYGYTF
TRBV7-8	TRBJ1-1	TRBD1	CASSLGAGGYTEAFF
TRBV15	TRBJ2-7	NA	CATKAGSSYEQYF
TRBV19	TRBJ2-7	TRBD1	CASSRRTGEVNEQYF
TRBV2	TRBJ1-1	NA	CASILRGTEAFF
TRBV13	TRBJ2-5	NA	CASSPPIGRETQYF
TRBV9	TRBJ1-2	NA	CASSGGVQGNYGYTF
TRBV19	TRBJ1-4	NA	CASSTLGSNEKLFF
TRBV29-1	TRBJ2-7	TRBD1	CSARGGPTYEQYF
TRBV13	TRBJ2-7	NA	CASSHRDGFYEQYF
TRBV7-6	TRBJ2-7	TRBD2	CASSPVTSGSSYEQYF
TRBV11-3	TRBJ1-1	NA	CASGLTGRGTEAFF
TRBV9	TRBJ2-1	TRBD2	CASSFEAGVGYNEQFF
TRBV7-3	TRBJ2-1	NA	CASSFSTGSYNEQFF
TRBV13	TRBJ2-3	TRBD1	CASSLGTGYTDTQYF
TRBV6-5	TRBJ2-2	NA	CASSYRGAGELFF
TRBV2	TRBJ1-1	NA	CASSEGRQRNTEAFF
TRBV5-1	TRBJ2-7	NA	CASSLEEYRPYEQYF
TRBV30	TRBJ2-1	NA	CAWGGSSLYNEQFF
TRBV9	TRBJ2-3	NA	CASSFTLAATDTQYF
TRBV6-5	TRBJ2-1	TRBD1	CASSRTGYNEQFF
TRBV4-1	TRBJ2-2	NA	CASSQGGLDGINTGELFF
TRBV29-1	TRBJ2-1	NA	CSVASGSVRGYNEQFF
TRBV9	TRBJ2-5	NA	CASSVGDGDGAQYF
TRBV5-8	TRBJ2-7	NA	CASGLDAYEQYF
TRBV9	TRBJ2-7	NA	CASSVESGVHYEQYF
TRBV5-6	TRBJ2-7	NA	CASSSSSYEQYF
TRBV11-2	TRBJ1-1	TRBD1	CASSAGGGSTEAFF
TRBV7-8	TRBJ1-6	NA	CASSLYLSSGAPLHF
TRBV30	TRBJ1-1	NA	CAWNRNTEAFF
TRBV29-1	TRBJ2-1	TRBD2	CSVEGGLGSYNEQFF
TRBV7-8	TRBJ1-1	NA	CASSLERGRFAEAFF
TRBV5-1	TRBJ2-7	NA	CASSLEGYEQYF
TRBV30	TRBJ1-1	NA	CAWSEGVNTEAFF
TRBV5-6	TRBJ2-7	NA	CASSFLLSYEQYF
TRBV9	TRBJ2-7	NA	CASSPRTKTYEQYF
TRBV4-1	TRBJ2-7	NA	CASSQVGYEQYF
TRBV10-1	TRBJ2-1	NA	CASSEWGGENEQFF
TRBV14	TRBJ2-3	NA	CASSPRTSRITDTQYF
TRBV15	TRBJ2-7	NA	CATSRDSGGEQYF
TRBV13	TRBJ1-2	NA	CASSLQGNYGYTF
TRBV5-1	TRBJ1-1	NA	CASSTLSAPTEAFF
TRBV5-4	TRBJ2-7	NA	CASSLGGSDRLYEQYF